These T cell receptor beta chains were read from a single sample in a study of blood T cells in healthy people across ages. TCRdb analysed the 5' RACE reads with MiXCR anew, one entry per CDR3 protein. The table includes 540,000 or so distinct CDR3 sequences, less than 25% detected once. The sample was also reused in another study, on T cells of mothers and their children.

The sequenced material came from blood. Source of these receptors: a boy aged 5-17 years in good health. CDR3s include the opening cysteine and the closing phenylalanine or tryptophan. D genes are given only for firm matches. A clone size is listed for some rows: how often the clone was seen (once, few, many), or a class if it is expanded.

cdr3_length: 14
d_call: TRBD1
v_call: TRBV7-3
clone_size: many
j_call: TRBJ2-3
cdr3_nt: TGTGCCAGCAGCTTCGACAGGGGCACAGATACGCAGTATTTT
cdr3_aa: CASSFDRGTDTQYF

cdr3_length: 16
d_call: TRBD2
v_call: TRBV20-1
clone_size: few
j_call: TRBJ2-1
cdr3_nt: TGCAGTGCTGGGGGACTAGCGGGAGTCAGCTACAATGAGCAGTTCTTC
cdr3_aa: CSAGGLAGVSYNEQFF

cdr3_length: 15
d_call: TRBD2
v_call: TRBV10-3
clone_size: -
j_call: TRBJ2-7
cdr3_nt: TGTGCCATCAGTGAGCCAGGGACTAGCGATGTCGGGCAGTACTTC
cdr3_aa: CAISEPGTSDVGQYF

cdr3_length: 19
d_call: TRBD2
v_call: TRBV7-8
clone_size: few
j_call: TRBJ2-5
cdr3_nt: TGTGCCAGCAGCACCACCACTGGGACTAGCGGGGGTGTCCAAGAGACCCAGTACTTC
cdr3_aa: CASSTTTGTSGGVQETQYF

cdr3_length: 14
d_call: TRBD2
v_call: TRBV5-1
clone_size: once
j_call: TRBJ2-5
cdr3_nt: TGCGCCAGCAGCTTGTATAGCGGGGCGGAGACCCAGTACTTC
cdr3_aa: CASSLYSGAETQYF

cdr3_length: 12
d_call: -
v_call: TRBV20-1
clone_size: few
j_call: TRBJ2-5
cdr3_nt: TGCAGTGCTTTTGACCATAGGGAGACCCAGTACTTC
cdr3_aa: CSAFDHRETQYF

cdr3_length: 16
d_call: TRBD2
v_call: TRBV11-1
clone_size: few
j_call: TRBJ2-1
cdr3_nt: TGTGCCAGCAGCTGGACTAGCGGGAGGGCCTACAATGAGCAGTTCTTC
cdr3_aa: CASSWTSGRAYNEQFF

cdr3_length: 15
d_call: -
v_call: TRBV9
clone_size: -
j_call: TRBJ2-3
cdr3_nt: TGTGCCAGCAGCGTAGGGGGGGGCGGCACAGATACGCAGTATTTT
cdr3_aa: CASSVGGGGTDTQYF

cdr3_length: 15
d_call: -
v_call: TRBV7-9
clone_size: few
j_call: TRBJ2-1
cdr3_nt: TGTGCCAGCAGCGTCGCGCCAGGCTCCTACAATGAGCAGTTCTTC
cdr3_aa: CASSVAPGSYNEQFF

cdr3_length: 17
d_call: TRBD1
v_call: TRBV5-1
clone_size: few
j_call: TRBJ1-4
cdr3_nt: TGCGCCAGCAGCTTGTCGGGACAGGGGGCAACTAATGAAAAACTGTTTTTT
cdr3_aa: CASSLSGQGATNEKLFF

cdr3_length: 15
d_call: -
v_call: TRBV5-1
clone_size: few
j_call: TRBJ2-7
cdr3_nt: TGCGCCAGCAGTGACGGGGGCGTAGGCCCCTACGAGCAGTACTTC
cdr3_aa: CASSDGGVGPYEQYF

cdr3_length: 14
d_call: -
v_call: TRBV7-2
clone_size: -
j_call: TRBJ1-2
cdr3_nt: TGTGCCAGCAGCTTAGCGCAAAGGGGGAGTGACTACACCTTC
cdr3_aa: CASSLAQRGSDYTF

cdr3_length: 12
d_call: -
v_call: TRBV3-1
clone_size: many
j_call: TRBJ2-1
cdr3_nt: TGTGCCAGCAGCCAGACTAGTCATGAGCAGTTCTTC
cdr3_aa: CASSQTSHEQFF

cdr3_length: 13
d_call: -
v_call: TRBV10-3
clone_size: few
j_call: TRBJ1-5
cdr3_nt: TGTGCCATCAGCTCGGGAGGAAATCAGCCCCAGCATTTT
cdr3_aa: CAISSGGNQPQHF

cdr3_length: 14
d_call: -
v_call: TRBV5-1
clone_size: -
j_call: TRBJ2-3
cdr3_nt: TGCGCCAGCAGCTTGGGAGGCGTTCGGGATACGCAGTATTTT
cdr3_aa: CASSLGGVRDTQYF

cdr3_length: 16
d_call: -
v_call: TRBV7-9
clone_size: -
j_call: TRBJ1-1
cdr3_nt: TGTGCCAGCAGCTTAAGCTTTAGGTGGGGAGGCGCTGAAGCTTTCTTT
cdr3_aa: CASSLSFRWGGAEAFF

cdr3_length: 17
d_call: TRBD1
v_call: TRBV7-3
clone_size: -
j_call: TRBJ2-3
cdr3_nt: TGTGCCAGCAGCCTAACTACCAGGGGGCGGAACACAGATACGCAGTATTTT
cdr3_aa: CASSLTTRGRNTDTQYF

cdr3_length: 15
d_call: -
v_call: TRBV4-3
clone_size: few
j_call: TRBJ2-5
cdr3_nt: TGCGCCAGCAGCCAAGACCCCAGTAGGCAAGAGACCCAGTACTTC
cdr3_aa: CASSQDPSRQETQYF

cdr3_length: 13
d_call: -
v_call: TRBV6-4
clone_size: once
j_call: TRBJ1-4
cdr3_nt: TGTGCCAGCAGTAAGACGGAAAATGAAAAACTGTTTTTT
cdr3_aa: CASSKTENEKLFF

cdr3_length: 15
d_call: TRBD1
v_call: TRBV7-2
clone_size: -
j_call: TRBJ2-7
cdr3_nt: TGTGCCAGCAGCTTACGGGGGACAGGTACCTACGAGCAGTACTTC
cdr3_aa: CASSLRGTGTYEQYF

cdr3_length: 11
d_call: -
v_call: TRBV5-5
clone_size: -
j_call: TRBJ2-1
cdr3_nt: TGTGCCAGCAGCGACACGGGAGAGCAGTTCTTC
cdr3_aa: CASSDTGEQFF

cdr3_length: 14
d_call: TRBD2
v_call: TRBV4-1
clone_size: few
j_call: TRBJ2-5
cdr3_nt: TGCGCCAGCAGCCCCCAAGGGAGGGATGGGACCCAGTACTTC
cdr3_aa: CASSPQGRDGTQYF

cdr3_length: 12
d_call: -
v_call: TRBV5-1
clone_size: few
j_call: TRBJ2-7
cdr3_nt: TGCGCCAGCAGCTCCCGGTTCTACGAGCAGTACTTC
cdr3_aa: CASSSRFYEQYF

cdr3_length: 13
d_call: TRBD1
v_call: TRBV29-1
clone_size: many
j_call: TRBJ2-7
cdr3_nt: TGCAGCGTGGGACAGGGGTACGGTGGCGAGCAGTACTTC
cdr3_aa: CSVGQGYGGEQYF

cdr3_length: 13
d_call: -
v_call: TRBV6-1
clone_size: once
j_call: TRBJ1-2
cdr3_nt: TGTGCCAGCAGTGATCGCATAAGAAGCGGCTACACCTTC
cdr3_aa: CASSDRIRSGYTF